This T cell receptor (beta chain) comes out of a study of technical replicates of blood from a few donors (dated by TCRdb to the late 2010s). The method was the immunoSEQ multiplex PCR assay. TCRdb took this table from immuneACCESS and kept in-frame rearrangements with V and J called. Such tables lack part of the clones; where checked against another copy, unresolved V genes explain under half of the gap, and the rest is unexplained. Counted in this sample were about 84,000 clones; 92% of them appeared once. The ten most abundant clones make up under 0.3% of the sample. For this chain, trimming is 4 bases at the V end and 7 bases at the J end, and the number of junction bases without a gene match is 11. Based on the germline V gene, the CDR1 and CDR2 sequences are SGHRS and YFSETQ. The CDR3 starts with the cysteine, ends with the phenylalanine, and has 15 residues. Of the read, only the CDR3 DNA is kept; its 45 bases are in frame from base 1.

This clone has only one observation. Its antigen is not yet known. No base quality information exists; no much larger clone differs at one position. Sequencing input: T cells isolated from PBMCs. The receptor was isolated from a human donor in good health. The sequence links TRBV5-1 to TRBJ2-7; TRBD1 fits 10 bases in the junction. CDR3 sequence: CASSPEGQGLGEQYF. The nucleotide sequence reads TGCGCCAGCAGCCCTGAGGGACAGGGGTTAGGGGAGCAGTACTTC.